This paragraph covers one T cell receptor beta chain sequence. Its specific antigen is unknown. Qualities for individual bases were not recorded, and no much larger clone is one base off. The data belong to a study of T-cell memory formation after mild COVID-19 listed by TCRdb under 2021. As for the study more broadly: Most TCR sequence clusters were specific to one of the two donors. In a couple of donors, T-cell clones that expanded and contracted after mild COVID-19 were tracked by sequencing TCRalpha and TCRbeta repertoires over time. The cohort comprised two young, previously healthy adult volunteers, one female and one male. The paper as a whole reports these results and caveats: Some responding clones were detected in pre-infection memory, which suggested that pre-existing cross-reactive memory T cells had joined the SARS-CoV-2 response. Contracting CD4+ clones appeared mostly in the CM and EM memory subsets, whereas CD8+ clones were enriched in EMRA. The second-wave clones that peaked on day 37 were not confirmed to be SARS-CoV-2 specific. The study included only two mild cases, and larger cohorts that include severe cases with pre-infection samples were judged to be necessary. Balanced CD4/CD8 phenotypes were observed for clones contracting from day 15 to 85, whereas a bias towards CD4+ was observed for a second wave of clones expanding from day 15 to 37.

For sequencing, an Illumina NovaSeq 6000 was employed. cDNA libraries for TCRalpha and TCRbeta were prepared by 5'RACE using constant-segment primers, with sample barcodes and unique molecular identifiers added. RNA was extracted from every sample with Trizol reagent. Libraries were amplified in two PCR steps, with a second sample barcode and Illumina TruSeq adapters added in the second step. Libraries were sequenced on an Illumina NovaSeq with 2 x 150 bp paired-end reads. In the original analysis: Reads were demultiplexed and collapsed into UMI-guided consensus sequences with migec v1.2.7. Using mixcr v2.1.11, the UMI consensuses were aligned to TRA and TRB V and J templates and assembled into clonotypes. A clonotype was counted as expanded or contracted only when both edgeR and NoisET called the clonotype significant, with the noise models trained on biological replicates. For edgeR calls, a false discovery rate-adjusted p below 0.01 and a log2 fold-change threshold of 1 were applied. As an exploratory analysis of dynamics, PCA with hierarchical clustering was applied to max-normalized trajectories of the 1000 most abundant clonotypes. Separately sequenced CD4+ and CD8+ repertoires were used to assign a CD4 or CD8 phenotype to each responding clone. In TCRdb, the public reads were trimmed at Q25 with fastp and aligned with MiXCR, with productive beta chains retained. Rows merge per CDR3 protein into single entries with the most common DNA and genes. These V and J calls rely on TCRdb rather than the paper's analysis. The sample table shows tens of thousands of distinct CDR3 sequences, and roughly 9.8% are seen once. The ten biggest clones cover 10% to 15% of the sample.

PBMCs were isolated by Ficoll-Paque density gradient centrifugation. This TCR was sampled from an adult woman who had mild COVID-19 (a few samples of this study predate the infection). The sample titles of this study are shuffled in the database, so cell type and time point are left out; the donor was told from shared clones. Sequenced input: PBMCs or a T cell subset sorted from them (not recorded which).

CDR3 loop: CASSPPLLAGVNEQFF. The nucleotide sequence reads TGTGCCAGCTCACCACCGCTACTAGCGGGAGTAAATGAGCAGTTCTTC. This chain is built from TRBV18 and TRBJ2-1, with 11 central nucleotides matching TRBD2. CDR3 length: 16 amino acids, cysteine to phenylalanine. The entry retains the CDR3 DNA only, 48 bases that are in frame from base 1. V and J are trimmed by 0 bases and 7 bases, and the gene matches miss 5 bases of the junction. The germline V gene encodes CDR1 KGHSH and CDR2 LQKENI.